This TCR beta chain is drawn from a study of T cells after yellow fever vaccination. The germline V gene has CDR1 LNHNV and CDR2 YYDKDF (reference sequence). Deletions cut 4 bases from V and 7 bases from J, with 8 bases between. The CDR3 contains 11 residues. TCRdb re-analysed the 5' RACE reads in MiXCR, keeping a single row per CDR3 protein. The sample lists about 400,000 distinct CDR3 sequences, around 6.5% seen once, with about 15% in the top ten. Whole-study results and caveats: The appearance of a small share of clonotypes in both CD4 and CD8 compartments was observed. From the bulk population, abundant clonotypes could contaminate and appear within FACS-sorted repertoires.

On this clonotype itself: Antigen unknown.

The material sequenced was PBMCs, taken 5 days after the yellow fever booster vaccination. The rearrangement links TRBV15 to TRBJ2-7; D is ambiguous. This TCR was recovered from a man aged 30 to 39 who received the YFV17D yellow fever vaccine. DNA of the CDR3: TGTGCCACCAGCACCGGCCGAGAGCAGTACTTC. Translated: CATSTGREQYF.